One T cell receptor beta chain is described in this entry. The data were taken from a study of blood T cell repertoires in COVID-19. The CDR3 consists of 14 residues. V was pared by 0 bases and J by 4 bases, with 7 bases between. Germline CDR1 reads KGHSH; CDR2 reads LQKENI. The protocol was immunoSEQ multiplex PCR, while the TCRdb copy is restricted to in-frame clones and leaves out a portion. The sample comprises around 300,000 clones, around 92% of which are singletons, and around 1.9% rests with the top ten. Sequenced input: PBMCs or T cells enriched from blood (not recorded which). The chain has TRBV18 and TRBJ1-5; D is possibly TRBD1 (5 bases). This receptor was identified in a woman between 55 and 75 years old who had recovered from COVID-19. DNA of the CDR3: TGTGCCAGCTCACCACCTGACAGTAATCAGCCCCAGCATTTT. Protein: CASSPPDSNQPQHF. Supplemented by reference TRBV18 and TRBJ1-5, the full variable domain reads NAGVMQNPRHLVRRRGQEARLRCSPMKGHSHVYWYRQLPEEGLKFMVYLQKENIIDESGMPKERFSAEFPKEGPSILRIQQVVRGDSAAYFCASSPPDSNQPQHFGDGTRLSIL.